A selection of T cell receptor beta chains follows, all from one sample in a study of blood T cell repertoires in COVID-19. Libraries were prepared by immunoSEQ multiplex PCR; TCRdb keeps only in-frame clonotypes and omits some of them. The sample yields 250,000 to 300,000 clones, around 83% seen once. Material: peripheral blood. The receptors here all came from a man younger than 35 with active or convalescent COVID-19. Both conserved end residues are part of each CDR3. The D gene is left open where the match is weak. Clone size is shown for a subset of rows, as once, few, many or a class of expanded clone.

len: 16
abundance: .
v_gene: TRBV4-1
j_gene: TRBJ1-6
d_gene: TRBD1
CDR3aa: CASSHVTGGYNSPLHF
CDR3nt: TGCGCCAGCAGCCATGTCACAGGGGGATATAATTCACCCCTCCACTTT

len: 15
abundance: .
v_gene: TRBV10-3
j_gene: TRBJ1-6
d_gene: .
CDR3aa: CAISELQGKGSPLHF
CDR3nt: TGTGCCATCAGTGAGTTACAGGGCAAGGGTTCACCCCTCCACTTT

len: 14
abundance: .
v_gene: TRBV5-4
j_gene: TRBJ1-1
d_gene: .
CDR3aa: CASSREGPGTEAFF
CDR3nt: TGTGCCAGCAGCCGGGAGGGCCCTGGCACTGAAGCTTTCTTT

len: 16
abundance: many
v_gene: TRBV6-1
j_gene: TRBJ1-5
d_gene: TRBD1
CDR3aa: CASSEFETGANQPQHF
CDR3nt: TGTGCCAGCAGTGAATTCGAGACAGGGGCTAATCAGCCCCAGCATTTT

len: 12
abundance: .
v_gene: TRBV5-4
j_gene: TRBJ1-1
d_gene: .
CDR3aa: CASSPGNTEAFF
CDR3nt: TGTGCCAGCAGCCCGGGGAACACTGAAGCTTTCTTT

len: 14
abundance: .
v_gene: TRBV9
j_gene: TRBJ2-7
d_gene: .
CDR3aa: CASSVSGSGYEQYF
CDR3nt: TGTGCCAGCAGCGTTTCAGGGTCTGGCTACGAGCAGTACTTC

len: 14
abundance: few
v_gene: TRBV7-9
j_gene: TRBJ1-4
d_gene: .
CDR3aa: CASSRPDGNEKLFF
CDR3nt: TGTGCCAGCAGCCGCCCCGACGGGAATGAAAAACTGTTTTTT

len: 17
abundance: once
v_gene: TRBV11-2
j_gene: TRBJ2-3
d_gene: .
CDR3aa: CASSLDGRGPYTDTQYF
CDR3nt: TGTGCCAGCAGCTTAGATGGGCGGGGGCCCTACACAGATACGCAGTATTTT

len: 12
abundance: .
v_gene: TRBV4-1
j_gene: TRBJ1-1
d_gene: .
CDR3aa: CASSQSGTEAFF
CDR3nt: TGCGCCAGCAGCCAATCGGGGACTGAAGCTTTCTTT

len: 11
abundance: .
v_gene: TRBV29-1
j_gene: TRBJ1-2
d_gene: .
CDR3aa: CSAQLDYGYTF
CDR3nt: TGCAGCGCTCAGTTGGACTATGGCTACACCTTC